These T cell receptor beta chains were read from a single sample in a study of blood T cell repertoires in COVID-19. Method: immunoSEQ multiplex PCR; TCRdb's copy keeps in-frame clones and lacks some. This table has just over 650,000 clones, over 80% appearing once. The source material was peripheral blood. These receptors originate from a woman between 18 and 29 years old with acute or convalescent COVID-19. Each CDR3 is given with its conserved first and last residue. D genes are given only for firm matches. Only some rows state a clone size, as once, few, many or a class for expanded clones.

V gene	D gene	J gene	clone size	CDR3 protein	CDR3 DNA
TRBV2	TRBD2	TRBJ2-2	NA	CASRAGGSGELFF	TGTGCCAGCAGAGCGGGGGGATCCGGGGAGCTGTTTTTT
TRBV10-2	NA	TRBJ1-2	few	CASKGQGGLNYGYTF	TGCGCCAGCAAGGGGCAGGGAGGACTTAACTATGGCTACACCTTC
TRBV4-1	NA	TRBJ1-4	NA	CASSQGEGGGEKLFF	TGCGCCAGCAGCCAGGGGGAGGGGGGTGGTGAAAAACTGTTTTTT
TRBV15	TRBD1	TRBJ2-2	NA	CATSRAMGQSTGELFF	TGTGCCACCAGCAGAGCGATGGGACAGTCCACCGGGGAGCTGTTTTTT
TRBV9	TRBD2	TRBJ2-3	NA	CASSDSRTGSGSSTDTQYF	TGTGCCAGCAGCGATTCCCGGACGGGTAGCGGGAGTAGCACAGATACGCAGTATTTT
TRBV6-5	NA	TRBJ1-4	NA	CASTNRSPRPGKLFF	TGTGCCAGCACCAACAGGAGTCCTAGGCCTGGAAAACTGTTTTTT
TRBV7-2	NA	TRBJ1-2	NA	CASSLAGGCTF	TGTGCCAGCAGCTTGGCCGGAGGGTGCACCTTC
TRBV9	NA	TRBJ1-4	once	CASSPGTPSFGTNEKLFF	TGTGCCAGCAGCCCCGGGACTCCTTCTTTTGGGACTAATGAAAAACTGTTTTTT
TRBV5-6	TRBD1	TRBJ1-2	NA	CASTQGTELYGYTF	TGTGCCAGCACACAGGGGACCGAACTCTATGGCTACACCTTC
TRBV2	NA	TRBJ1-1	once	CASSAGTEAFF	TGTGCCAGCAGTGCGGGCACTGAAGCTTTCTTT
TRBV30	NA	TRBJ1-1	NA	CAWAGAGEAFF	TGTGCCTGGGCGGGGGCAGGGGAAGCTTTCTTT
TRBV7-8	NA	TRBJ1-5	NA	CASSLARGASQPQHF	TGTGCCAGCAGCTTAGCGCGGGGGGCGAGTCAGCCCCAGCATTTT
TRBV7-9	TRBD1	TRBJ1-2	NA	CASSLAHGQGVYGYTF	TGTGCCAGCAGCTTAGCCCACGGACAGGGGGTCTATGGCTACACCTTC
TRBV11-2	NA	TRBJ1-2	NA	CASSGGDGYTF	TGTGCCAGCAGCGGCGGGGATGGCTACACCTTC
TRBV28	NA	TRBJ2-1	NA	CATLGWSEQFF	TGTGCCACGCTCGGCTGGAGTGAGCAGTTCTTC
TRBV19	NA	TRBJ1-2	NA	CASSILFRQAYGYTF	TGTGCCAGTAGTATCTTGTTCCGACAGGCGTATGGCTACACCTTC
TRBV6-5	NA	TRBJ2-2	NA	CASRQDGYTGELFF	TGTGCCAGCAGACAGGACGGATACACCGGGGAGCTGTTTTTT
TRBV5-4	TRBD1	TRBJ1-2	NA	CASSLAGQGALWGYTF	TGTGCCAGCAGCTTGGCCGGGCAGGGGGCCTTGTGGGGCTACACCTTC
TRBV10-2	TRBD1	TRBJ2-7	NA	CASLGQGWVEQYF	TGCGCCAGCCTGGGACAGGGCTGGGTCGAGCAGTACTTC
TRBV10-3	NA	TRBJ1-2	once	CAIRVQGWGYTF	TGTGCCATCAGGGTACAGGGTTGGGGCTACACCTTC
TRBV18	NA	TRBJ1-2	NA	CASSPRDSQRVYGYTF	TGTGCCAGCTCACCACGGGACTCCCAACGAGTCTATGGCTACACCTTC
TRBV28	TRBD1	TRBJ2-7	NA	CASSSPGQGKVYEQYF	TGTGCCAGCAGTTCCCCAGGACAGGGGAAAGTGTACGAGCAGTACTTC
TRBV28	NA	TRBJ1-1	few	CASSLVESTEAFF	TGTGCCAGCAGTTTAGTAGAATCCACTGAAGCTTTCTTT
TRBV9	NA	TRBJ1-1	once	CASSVTGINTEAFF	TGTGCCAGCAGCGTTACAGGGATAAACACTGAAGCTTTCTTT
TRBV7-8	TRBD1	TRBJ1-1	NA	CASSPTGVWGTEAFF	TGTGCCAGCAGTCCGACAGGGGTTTGGGGCACTGAAGCTTTCTTT
TRBV19	TRBD1	TRBJ1-1	NA	CASSITGESTEAFF	TGTGCCAGTAGTATCACAGGGGAGAGCACTGAAGCTTTCTTT
TRBV7-2	NA	TRBJ1-2	NA	CASSLQGNYGYTF	TGTGCCAGCAGCCTACAGGGAAACTATGGCTACACCTTC
TRBV5-8	TRBD1	TRBJ1-6	NA	CASSLGQGAYNSPLHF	TGTGCCAGCAGCTTGGGACAGGGGGCGTATAATTCACCCCTCCACTTT
TRBV11-3	NA	TRBJ2-7	NA	CASSPRGNYEQYF	TGTGCCAGCAGCCCCCGCGGAAACTACGAGCAGTACTTC
TRBV5-1	TRBD1	TRBJ1-1	NA	CASSLGRGLDMNTEAFF	TGCGCCAGCAGCTTGGGCAGGGGGCTCGATATGAACACTGAAGCTTTCTTT
TRBV6-5	TRBD1	TRBJ1-1	NA	CASSLSGTGSTEAFF	TGTGCCAGCAGTTTGTCTGGGACAGGGAGTACTGAAGCTTTCTTT
TRBV9	TRBD1	TRBJ2-1	NA	CASSADRGGYNEQFF	TGTGCCAGCAGCGCGGACAGGGGAGGTTACAATGAGCAGTTCTTC
TRBV9	TRBD1	TRBJ2-2	NA	CASSRRRAGQGNTGELFF	TGTGCCAGCAGCCGAAGAAGAGCTGGACAGGGGAACACCGGGGAGCTGTTTTTT
TRBV19	TRBD1	TRBJ1-1	NA	CASSSGTGRAFF	TGTGCCAGTAGTTCCGGGACAGGGCGGGCTTTCTTT
TRBV6-5	NA	TRBJ1-1	NA	CASGRGMNTEAFF	TGTGCCAGCGGAAGGGGGATGAACACTGAAGCTTTCTTT
TRBV27	TRBD1	TRBJ1-2	NA	CASSLSAQGPNGYTF	TGTGCCAGCAGTTTATCTGCACAGGGGCCTAATGGCTACACCTTC
TRBV7-9	TRBD1	TRBJ1-2	NA	CASSLGGTNYGYTF	TGTGCCAGCAGCCTAGGGGGCACTAACTATGGCTACACCTTC
TRBV19	NA	TRBJ1-4	once	CASSIKLGQLNEKLFF	TGTGCCAGTAGTATAAAGTTGGGACAACTTAATGAAAAACTGTTTTTT
TRBV27	NA	TRBJ1-2	NA	CASSLAGKGGYTF	TGTGCCAGCAGTCTGGCAGGGAAGGGTGGCTACACCTTC
TRBV6-5	NA	TRBJ1-3	NA	CASRRQFSGNTIYF	TGTGCCAGCAGAAGACAATTCTCTGGAAACACCATATATTTT
TRBV10-3	TRBD2	TRBJ2-7	NA	CAIRTGTSAYEQYF	TGTGCCATCAGGACCGGGACTAGTGCCTACGAGCAGTACTTC
TRBV4-3	NA	TRBJ2-2	NA	CASSQDGGGSGELFF	TGCGCCAGCAGCCAAGATGGAGGCGGGTCCGGGGAGCTGTTTTTT
TRBV5-4	NA	TRBJ1-1	once	CASSLPRGSRTEAFF	TGTGCCAGCAGCTTGCCACGAGGCAGCCGCACTGAAGCTTTCTTT
TRBV6-5	NA	TRBJ1-1	NA	CASSRTERSAFF	TGTGCCAGCAGTCGGACAGAAAGGTCGGCTTTCTTT